These 9 T cell receptor beta chains originate from one sample sequenced in a study of blood T cell repertoires in COVID-19. Clones were read by immunoSEQ multiplex PCR, and TCRdb kept only the in-frame ones, dropping some. This table has over 130,000 clones, less than 90% appearing once. The sample taken for sequencing was peripheral blood. These receptors all stem from a human donor with COVID-19, enrolled during active disease. The donor label of this sample is uncertain.

J is TRBJ1-5 and V is TRBV7-2; D is unresolved. Trimming cost V 0 bases and J 4 bases, with 10 bases left between them. The CDR3 spans 15 residues. Germline V gene lookup returns CDR1 SGHTA and CDR2 FQGNSA. CDR3 in DNA: TGTGCCAGCAGCTTAGCCCTGCAGTTTAATCAGCCCCAGCATTTT. This translates into CASSLALQFNQPQHF.

The chain carries TRBV5-4 and TRBJ2-7; 8 positions match TRBD1. The CDR3 is 14 amino acids. V dropped 3 bases and J dropped 2; count of bases not matched to a gene: 4. Germline-derived CDR1 and CDR2 are SGHNT and YYREEE (reference sequence). CDR3 region: CASSSGQGPYEQYF. CDR3 nucleotides: TGTGCCAGCAGCTCAGGACAGGGCCCCTACGAGCAGTACTTC. Full variable domain (outside the CDR3, taken from reference TRBV5-4 and TRBJ2-7): ETGVTQSPTHLIKTRGQQVTLRCSSQSGHNTVSWYQQALGQGPQFIFQYYREEENGRGNFPPRFSGLQFPNYSSELNVNALELDDSALYLCASSSGQGPYEQYFGPGTRLTVT.

The chain employs TRBV7-3 and TRBJ1-6; TRBD1 is a possible D gene (5 bases). CDR1 and CDR2 from the germline V gene are SGHTA and FQGTGA. Trimming shortened V by 11 bases and J by 6 bases, and 17 bases separated the two germline ends. The CDR3 covers 14 residues. The CDR3 reads CAGPCGGFNSPLHF. In nucleotides, the CDR3 is TGTGCCGGACCCTGCGGGGGATTTAATTCACCCCTCCACTTT. Variable domain in full (rest from reference TRBV7-3 and TRBJ1-6): GAGVSQTPSNKVTEKGKYVELRCDPISGHTALYWYRQSLGQGPEFLIYFQGTGAADDSGLPNDRFFAVRPEGSVSTLKIQRTERGDSAVYLCAGPCGGFNSPLHFGNGTRLTVT.

This clone was detected a few times. V gene TRBV3-1 (or the pseudogene TRBV3-2) combines with J gene TRBJ2-7; D unresolved. The germline V gene has CDR1 LGHDT and CDR2 YNNKEL (reference sequence). The CDR3 covers 13 residues. The V end lost 4 bases, the J end lost 2 bases, and 9 bases lay between the germline ends. The CDR3 loop reads CASSLLDAYEQYF. CDR3 coding DNA: TGTGCCAGCAGCCTCCTAGACGCCTACGAGCAGTACTTC.

V gene TRBV5-4 combines with J gene TRBJ2-1; D is possibly TRBD2 (6 bases). Germline CDR1 and CDR2: SGHNT and YYREEE (reference sequence). V was shortened by 1 base and J by 8 bases, with 13 bases between the two germline ends. The CDR3 contains 14 residues. CDR3 nucleotides: TGTGCCAGCAGCTTGCCGGGACTTGGGGATGAGCAGTTCTTC. Translated: CASSLPGLGDEQFF.

Note on this clone: This CDR3 is also generated by other DNA sequences in the sample. The chain links TRBV6-5 to TRBJ1-5; 7 bases are a match to TRBD1. Trimming at V came to 6 bases and at J to 2 bases, leaving 1 base not matched to a gene. This CDR3 region has 13 residues. CDR1 and CDR2 (germline): MNHEY, SVGAGI. The chain's CDR3 is CASRGQGNQPQHF. The CDR3 DNA reads as TGTGCCAGCAGAGGACAGGGCAATCAGCCCCAGCATTTT.

The genes are TRBV19 and TRBJ1-3; weak D call: TRBD1 (5 bases). The CDR3 is made up of 16 amino acids. Germline CDR1 is LNHDA and CDR2 is SQIVND (reference sequence). With 4 bases removed from V and 2 bases from J, the gap between germline ends came to 15 bases. CDR3 region: CASSTFHRRPGNTIYF. The CDR3 nucleotides are TGTGCCAGTAGTACATTTCACAGGCGACCTGGAAACACCATATATTTT.

CDR3 protein: CASTIQGSTEAFF. In DNA, the CDR3 is TGTGCCAGCACCATACAGGGGTCCACTGAAGCTTTCTTT. The J gene is TRBJ1-1, the V gene TRBV5-4, with TRBD1 matching 7 bases. The CDR3 covers 13 residues. The germline gives CDR1 SGHNT, CDR2 YYREEE (reference sequence). V shed 6 bases, J shed 4 bases, and the junction held 6 bases outside the gene matches.

Regarding this clone: Other DNA sequences in the same sample also yield this CDR3. This chain joins TRBV12-3 or TRBV12-4 and TRBJ1-2; possible D gene TRBD1, 5 bases. V was pared by 4 bases and J by 2 bases, with 8 bases between. This CDR3 region has 13 residues. The CDR3 protein is CASSSPGNYGYTF. The CDR3 DNA is TGTGCCAGCAGTTCCCCAGGGAACTATGGCTACACCTTC.